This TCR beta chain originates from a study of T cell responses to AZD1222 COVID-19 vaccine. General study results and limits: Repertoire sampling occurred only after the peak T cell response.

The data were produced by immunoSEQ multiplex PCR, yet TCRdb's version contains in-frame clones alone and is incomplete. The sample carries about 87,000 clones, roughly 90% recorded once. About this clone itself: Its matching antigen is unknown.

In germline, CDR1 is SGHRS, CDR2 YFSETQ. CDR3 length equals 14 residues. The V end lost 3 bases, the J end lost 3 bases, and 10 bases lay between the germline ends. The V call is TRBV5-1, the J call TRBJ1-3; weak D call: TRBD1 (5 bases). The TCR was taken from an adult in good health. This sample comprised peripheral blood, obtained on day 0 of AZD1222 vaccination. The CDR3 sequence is CASSSTGGGNTIYF. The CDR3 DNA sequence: TGCGCCAGCAGCTCTACAGGCGGTGGAAACACCATATATTTT.